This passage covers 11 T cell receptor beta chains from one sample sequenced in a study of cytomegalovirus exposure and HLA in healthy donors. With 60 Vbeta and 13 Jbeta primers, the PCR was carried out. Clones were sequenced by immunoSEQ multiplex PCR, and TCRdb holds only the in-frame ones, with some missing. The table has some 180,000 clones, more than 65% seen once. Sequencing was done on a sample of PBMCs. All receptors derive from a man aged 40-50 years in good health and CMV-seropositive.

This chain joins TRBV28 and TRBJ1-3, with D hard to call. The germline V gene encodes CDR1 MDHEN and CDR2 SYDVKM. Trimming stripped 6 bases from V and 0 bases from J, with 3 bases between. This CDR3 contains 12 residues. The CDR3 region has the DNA TGTGCCAGCAGCGGCTCTGGAAACACCATATATTTT. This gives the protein CASSGSGNTIYF. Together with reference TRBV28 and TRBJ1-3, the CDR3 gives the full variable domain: DVKVTQSSRYLVKRTGEKVFLECVQDMDHENMFWYRQDPGLGLRLIYFSYDVKMKEKGDIPEGYSVSREKKERFSLILESASTNQTSMYLCASSGSGNTIYFGEGSWLTVV.

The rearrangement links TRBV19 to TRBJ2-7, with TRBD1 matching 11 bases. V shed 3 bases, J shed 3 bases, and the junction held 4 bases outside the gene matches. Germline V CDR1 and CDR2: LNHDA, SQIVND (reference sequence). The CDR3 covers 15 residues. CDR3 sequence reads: CASSISGQGGYEQYF. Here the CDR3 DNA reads TGTGCCAGTAGTATTTCGGGACAGGGGGGCTACGAGCAGTACTTC.

The CDR3 protein is CASSLSGGFYNEQFF. CDR3 DNA sequence: TGTGCCAGCAGCCTTAGCGGGGGATTCTACAATGAGCAGTTCTTC. V and J are TRBV7-6 and TRBJ2-1; TRBD2 agrees at 9 bases. V lost 5 bases, J lost 3 bases, and 5 bases stayed unmatched. Germline V gene sequence: CDR1 SGHVS, CDR2 FNYEAQ. This CDR3 has 15 residues.

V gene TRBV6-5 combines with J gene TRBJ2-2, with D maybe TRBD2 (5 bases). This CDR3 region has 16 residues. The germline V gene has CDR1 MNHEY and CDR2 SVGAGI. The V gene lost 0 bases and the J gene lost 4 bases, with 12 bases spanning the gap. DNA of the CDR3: TGTGCCAGCAGTTACTCGAGGGTTGCGGGCACCGGGGAGCTGTTTTTT. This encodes CASSYSRVAGTGELFF.

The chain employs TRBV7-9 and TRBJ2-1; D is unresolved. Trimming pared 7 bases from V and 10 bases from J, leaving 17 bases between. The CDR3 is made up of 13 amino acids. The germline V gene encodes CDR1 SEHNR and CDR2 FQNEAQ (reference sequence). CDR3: CASTEYIDGEQFF. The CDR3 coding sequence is TGTGCCAGCACCGAGTATATAGACGGGGAGCAGTTCTTC.

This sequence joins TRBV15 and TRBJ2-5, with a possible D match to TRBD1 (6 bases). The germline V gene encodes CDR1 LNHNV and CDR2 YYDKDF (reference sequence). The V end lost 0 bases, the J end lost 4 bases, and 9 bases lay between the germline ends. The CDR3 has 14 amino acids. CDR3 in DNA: TGTGCCACCAGCAGAGATCGGACAGTAGAGACCCAGTACTTC. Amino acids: CATSRDRTVETQYF.

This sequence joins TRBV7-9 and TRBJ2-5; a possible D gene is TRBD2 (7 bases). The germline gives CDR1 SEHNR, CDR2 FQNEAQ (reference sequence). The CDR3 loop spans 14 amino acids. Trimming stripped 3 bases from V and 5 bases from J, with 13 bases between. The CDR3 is CASSLDSGVETQYF. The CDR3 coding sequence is TGTGCCAGCAGCTTGGACAGCGGGGTGGAGACCCAGTACTTC.

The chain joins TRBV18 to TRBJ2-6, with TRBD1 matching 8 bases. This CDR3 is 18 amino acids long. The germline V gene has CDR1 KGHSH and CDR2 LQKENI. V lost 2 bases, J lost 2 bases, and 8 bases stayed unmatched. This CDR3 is CASSPTGGISTGANVLTF. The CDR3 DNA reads TGTGCCAGCTCACCAACAGGGGGAATCTCAACTGGGGCCAACGTCCTGACTTTC. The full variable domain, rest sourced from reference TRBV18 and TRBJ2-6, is NAGVMQNPRHLVRRRGQEARLRCSPMKGHSHVYWYRQLPEEGLKFMVYLQKENIIDESGMPKERFSAEFPKEGPSILRIQQVVRGDSAAYFCASSPTGGISTGANVLTFGAGSRLTVL.

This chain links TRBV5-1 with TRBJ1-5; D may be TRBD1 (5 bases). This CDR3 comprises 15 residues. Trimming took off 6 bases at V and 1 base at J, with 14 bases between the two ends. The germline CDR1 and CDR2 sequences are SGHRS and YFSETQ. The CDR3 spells CASNPHGGSNQPQHF. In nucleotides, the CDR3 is TGCGCCAGCAACCCCCACGGGGGAAGCAATCAGCCCCAGCATTTT.

The CDR3 here is CASSGAGQKHSNQPQHF. The CDR3 DNA sequence: TGCGCCAGCAGTGGGGCGGGACAGAAGCATAGCAATCAGCCCCAGCATTTT. The chain joins TRBV10-1 to TRBJ1-5; 7 nucleotides match TRBD1. The CDR3 runs to 17 residues. Germline V CDR1 and CDR2: WNHNN, SYGVQD (reference sequence). The junction had 9 bases not matched to a gene; V was cut back by 4 bases and J by 0 bases.

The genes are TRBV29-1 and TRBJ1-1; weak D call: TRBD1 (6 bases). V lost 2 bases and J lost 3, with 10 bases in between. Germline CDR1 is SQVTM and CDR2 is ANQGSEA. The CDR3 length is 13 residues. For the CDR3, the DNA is TGCAGCGTTGAATACAGGGTGGACACTGAAGCTTTCTTT. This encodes CSVEYRVDTEAFF.